These T cell receptor beta chains were read from a single sample in a study of shared clonotypes between healthy human individuals. Data came from immunoSEQ multiplex PCR; TCRdb stores just in-frame clones and leaves some out. The data show 850,000 to 1,200,000 clones, around 76% seen once. The sequenced sample consisted of memory CD4+ T cells sorted from blood. The receptors were sampled from a man aged 18 to 29 in good health. CDR3s include the opening cysteine and the closing phenylalanine or tryptophan. The order of the fields is J gene, V gene, CDR3 protein.

J: TRBJ2-7; V: TRBV5-1; CDR3: CASSFAGGEGEQYF
J: TRBJ1-5; V: TRBV6-5; CDR3: CASSPGATGNQPQHF
J: TRBJ2-7; V: TRBV5-4; CDR3: CAMGRGTGPEQYF
J: TRBJ1-2; V: TRBV6-5; CDR3: CASADGVLGYTF
J: TRBJ2-3; V: TRBV30; CDR3: CAWSSQATDTQYF
J: TRBJ2-7; V: TRBV18; CDR3: CASSPPSGNRDYEQYF
J: TRBJ1-2; V: TRBV28; CDR3: CASKDRISMANTF
J: TRBJ2-7; V: TRBV7-2; CDR3: CASSSQGYDEQYF
J: TRBJ2-7; V: TRBV4-1; CDR3: CASSQEALAGAYEQYF
J: TRBJ1-1; V: TRBV6-6; CDR3: CASTQAGGSGNTEAFF